The rows below give T cell receptor beta chains drawn from one sample of a study of blood T cell repertoires in COVID-19. Method: immunoSEQ multiplex PCR; TCRdb's copy keeps in-frame clones and lacks some. The table has roughly 520,000 clones, 70% to 90% seen once. The material sequenced was PBMCs or T cells enriched from blood (not recorded which). The receptor source for this set is a woman aged 40 to 50 who had recovered from COVID-19. The conserved cysteine and the conserved F or W are not part of the CDR3 here.

j_gene: TRBJ1-1
v_gene: TRBV2
CDR3aa: ASSDLSTEAF

j_gene: TRBJ1-2
v_gene: TRBV18
CDR3aa: ASSPEGTPRHYGYT

j_gene: TRBJ1-1
v_gene: TRBV27
CDR3aa: ASRLDRGPYSGTEAF

j_gene: TRBJ2-7
v_gene: TRBV7-9
CDR3aa: ASSLASGEAWYEQY

j_gene: TRBJ2-5
v_gene: TRBV7-8
CDR3aa: ASSPIPDRGETQY

j_gene: TRBJ1-1
v_gene: TRBV18
CDR3aa: ASQGLGQMNTEAF

j_gene: TRBJ1-2
v_gene: TRBV19
CDR3aa: ASTPPEREGRYT

j_gene: TRBJ2-2
v_gene: TRBV5-1
CDR3aa: ASSLATSGRAVTGELF

j_gene: TRBJ1-1
v_gene: TRBV18
CDR3aa: ASSPNRGQTEAF

j_gene: TRBJ1-5
v_gene: TRBV12-5
CDR3aa: ASGAGQWSNQPQH

j_gene: TRBJ2-7
v_gene: TRBV27
CDR3aa: ASSPRKPEYEQY

j_gene: TRBJ2-7
v_gene: TRBV7-2
CDR3aa: ASSPDRAIREQY

j_gene: TRBJ1-1
v_gene: TRBV7-2
CDR3aa: ASSWGQNTEAF

j_gene: TRBJ2-7
v_gene: TRBV12-3/TRBV12-4
CDR3aa: ASSLGSRDEQY

j_gene: TRBJ2-5
v_gene: TRBV29-1
CDR3aa: SVELFLAQY

j_gene: TRBJ2-1
v_gene: TRBV3-1/TRBV3-2
CDR3aa: ASSPAQGRGEQF

j_gene: TRBJ1-2
v_gene: TRBV7-8
CDR3aa: ASSLAHRDRGSHHYGYT

j_gene: TRBJ2-7
v_gene: TRBV7-9
CDR3aa: ASAGRGLHEQY

j_gene: TRBJ1-1
v_gene: TRBV25-1
CDR3aa: ASSGIKEDGNTEAF